The present T cell receptor beta chain was sequenced within a study of response to subunit inactivated influenza vaccine. TCRdb reprocessed the RT-PCR reads with MiXCR, giving one entry per CDR3 protein. The profile covers around 850,000 distinct CDR3 sequences, with about 18% appearing a single time and roughly 10% taken by the ten largest. Findings and limits, study-wide: Seasonal influenza vaccination, on each occasion, was suggested by the authors to recruit few new T cells.

Of note for this clonotype: What it binds is unknown.

Germline V gene data show CDR1 as LGHNA and CDR2 as YSLEER. CDR3 length equals 15 residues. V lost 4 bases to trimming and J lost 7 bases; unmatched junction nucleotides: 9. The chain employs TRBV4-3 and TRBJ2-7, with TRBD2 matching over 11 bases. The sequence came from a man aged 50-59 years who received an inactivated influenza vaccine. The sequencing here drew on PBMCs from blood, taken 5 to 6 days after vaccination. The CDR3, as DNA: TGCGCCAGCAGCCGGGGGACTAGCGGCCAAGGGGAGCAGTACTTC. This encodes CASSRGTSGQGEQYF.